Below, one T cell receptor beta chain is given with its context. Its antigen is currently unknown. The sample comes from a study of shared clonotypes between healthy human individuals. The naive CD8 fraction comprised CD45RO-negative cells positively selected for CCR7 and excluded terminally differentiated effector memory CD45RA+ cells. Recent vaccinations or acute infections were absent in the healthy HIV-negative adult donors. The study drew all its donors from Caucasian adults living in Nashville, Tennessee. Study conclusions and caveats: Richness estimates generally favored naive over memory subsets. Expectations were that clonotype sharing among donors would be affected by sequencing depth.

Profiling relied on immunoSEQ multiplex PCR, and the TCRdb table lists in-frame clones only, not all of them. The sample comprises about 2 million clones, about 95% of which are singletons, and 1% to 1.5% rests with the top ten. The CDR3 extends over 15 amino acids. V was shortened by 7 bases and J by 1 base, with 13 bases between the two germline ends. The germline V gene has CDR1 LNHNV and CDR2 YYDKDF (reference sequence). Sequencing input: naive CD8+ T cells sorted from blood. V usage is TRBV15 and J usage is TRBJ2-2, with D hard to call. The clonotype originates from a man younger than 35 in good health. The CDR3 bases are TGTGCCACCACGGTATCAAAGTGGAACACCGGGGAGCTGTTTTTT. Translated: CATTVSKWNTGELFF.